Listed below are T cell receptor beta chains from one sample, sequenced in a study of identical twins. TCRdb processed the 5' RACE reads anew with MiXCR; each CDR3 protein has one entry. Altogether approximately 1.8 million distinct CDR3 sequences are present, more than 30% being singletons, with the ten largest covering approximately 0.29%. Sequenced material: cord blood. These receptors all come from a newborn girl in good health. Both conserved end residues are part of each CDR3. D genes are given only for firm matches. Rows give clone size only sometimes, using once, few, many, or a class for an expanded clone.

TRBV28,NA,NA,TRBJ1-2,TGTGCCAGCAGCAAGGGGGGAGTCGGCTACACCTTC,CASSKGGVGYTF
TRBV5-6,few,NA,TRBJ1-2,TGTGCCAGCGCGATAATAGGGTATGGCTACACCTTC,CASAIIGYGYTF
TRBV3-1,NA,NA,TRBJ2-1,TGTGCCAGCAGCCAAGAATTAACCCTCAATGAGCAGTTCTTC,CASSQELTLNEQFF
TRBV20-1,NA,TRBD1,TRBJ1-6,TGCAGTGCTAGAGATCCCCGACAGGGTGGGAGCTCCTATAATTCACCCCTCCACTTT,CSARDPRQGGSSYNSPLHF
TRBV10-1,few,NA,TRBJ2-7,TGCGCCAGCAGTGAGTCGTTCAGGGGCTCCTACGAGCAGTACTTC,CASSESFRGSYEQYF
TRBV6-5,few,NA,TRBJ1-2,TGTGCCAGCACAGGTTTAGGGGGGATTCAGGGCTACACCTTC,CASTGLGGIQGYTF
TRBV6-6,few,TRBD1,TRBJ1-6,TGTGCCAGCAGCCAGGGGGTCATGGGTTCACCCCTCCACTTT,CASSQGVMGSPLHF
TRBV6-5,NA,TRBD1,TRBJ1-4,TGTGCCAGCAGTTACTCGCGGGACAGTAATGAAAAACTGTTTTTT,CASSYSRDSNEKLFF
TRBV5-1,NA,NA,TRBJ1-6,TGCGCCAGCAGCCGGTGGTATAATTCACCCCTCCACTTT,CASSRWYNSPLHF
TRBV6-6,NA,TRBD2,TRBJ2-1,TGTGCCAGCAGTTACCCCTCGACTAGCGGATCCTACAATGAGCAGTTCTTC,CASSYPSTSGSYNEQFF
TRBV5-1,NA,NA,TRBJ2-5,TGCGCCAGCAGCTTGCGGGCTAGCAAGTTGGGGGACAATGAGCAGTACTTC,CASSLRASKLGDNEQYF
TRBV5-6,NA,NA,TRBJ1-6,TGTGCCAGCAGCAGAATGAGGAGCTCCTATAATTCACCCCTCCACTTT,CASSRMRSSYNSPLHF
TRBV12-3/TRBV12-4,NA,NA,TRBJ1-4,TGTGCCAGCCTCTTGGGGGGCTCGAGAAAGGAAAAACTGTTTTTT,CASLLGGSRKEKLFF
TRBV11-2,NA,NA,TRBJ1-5,TGTGCCAGCAGCACCCTAACGCAGCCCCAGCATTTT,CASSTLTQPQHF
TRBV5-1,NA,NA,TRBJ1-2,TGCGCCAGCAGCTTGGTATCAGAGTTTCCTAGCTATGGCTACACCTTC,CASSLVSEFPSYGYTF
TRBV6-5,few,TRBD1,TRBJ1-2,TGTGCCAGCAGTTACTCGGCAGGGGGCGGACCCCCTAATTATGGCTACACCTTC,CASSYSAGGGPPNYGYTF
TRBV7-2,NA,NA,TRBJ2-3,TGTGCCAGCAGCTTAGTCCGAGAGGTAGATACGCAGTATTTT,CASSLVREVDTQYF
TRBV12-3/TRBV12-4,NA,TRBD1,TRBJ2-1,TGTGCCAGCAGTTTAAGGGTTGGGACAGAGGGGCATGAGCAGTTCTTC,CASSLRVGTEGHEQFF